This TCR beta chain is from a study of tissue T cells after allogeneic stem cell transplantation. Study-level points and caveats: Which tissue TCRs were alloreactive or antigen-specific was not determined. Some clones might be persisting host cells.

The time point denotes: mouse harvest day 7 after allogeneic transplant. Each mouse received 10^7 T-cell-depleted marrow cells plus 10^6 splenic CD5+ T cells by tail vein. Tissues came from B6→BALB/c major-mismatch GVHD mice at day 7 or 14. Survey-depth TCRbeta CDR3 sequencing reported V/J genes and productive frequencies. Clones were sequenced by immunoSEQ multiplex PCR, and TCRdb holds only the in-frame ones, with some missing. The sample carries 6,000 or so clones, about 48% recorded once. Germline V gene data show CDR1 as KGHTA and CDR2 as FQNQQP. The CDR3 consists of 15 residues. This clone was counted only a few times. Antigen: not known. Genes here carry mouse names. The CDR3 end lies 1 residue beyond the end of the read and is filled in from the germline J gene.

The chain employs TRBV23 and TRBJ2-2; TRBD1 is the table's D call, not checked against the DNA. This clonotype was obtained from a female BALB/c mouse given C57BL/6 T cells with graft-versus-host disease after an allogeneic hematopoietic cell transplant. The sequenced sample consisted of gut tissue. The sequenced part of the CDR3 DNA is TGCTCCAGCAGTCAAGAGGGGGCGGGCACCGGGCAGCTCTAC. Residues: CSSSQEGAGTGQLY. The complete CDR3 protein is CSSSQEGAGTGQLYF.